This T cell receptor (beta chain) was sequenced in a study of blood T cell repertoires in COVID-19. Study-level information: Acute-phase and convalescent COVID-19 samples originated in the United States, Italy and Spain. T cells, B-cell-depleted T cells, or PBMCs supplied cDNA or gDNA.

In the original processing: Researchers report that nucleated cell counts were estimated from reference gene primer amplification. Profiling relied on immunoSEQ multiplex PCR, and the TCRdb table lists in-frame clones only, not all of them. V, J and clone size are those of that table, while D and trimming were read from the DNA. Of 30,000 to 35,000 clones in the sample, roughly four fifths are singletons; the top ten hold under 4.5%. V was clipped by 3 bases and J by 4 bases; unmatched bases: 8. This CDR3 spans 16 amino acids. Germline assignment: CDR1 KGHSH and CDR2 LQKENI. The TCR originated in a man between 50 and 59 years old with acute or convalescent COVID-19. The chain couples TRBV18 to TRBJ1-1, with TRBD1 matching 10 bases. Sequencing was performed on peripheral blood. The CDR3 nucleotides read TGTGCCAGCTCACCTTTAACCGGGACAGGGGTCACTGAAGCTTTCTTT. As protein: CASSPLTGTGVTEAFF.